This T cell receptor beta chain was sequenced during a study of shared clonotypes between healthy human individuals. The V gene end was trimmed by 2 bases and the J gene end by 3 bases; junction bases not matched to a gene: 1. Germline values: CDR1 SGHRS, CDR2 YFSETQ. The CDR3 loop spans 14 amino acids. Produced via immunoSEQ multiplex PCR; TCRdb's table is partial and in-frame only. The repertoire holds about 110,000 clones, with about 67% as singletons. This clone was seen ten or more times. The source is a woman aged 25-40 years in good health. The rearrangement links TRBV5-1 to TRBJ2-7; 11 nucleotides line up with TRBD2. The material sequenced was memory CD8+ T cells sorted from blood. The subset here: CD45RO+ cells pooled with CCR7-negative TemRA cells. CDR3 sequence (DNA): TGCGCCAGCAGCTTAGGGACTAGCGGCTACGAGCAGTACTTC. It encodes CASSLGTSGYEQYF.